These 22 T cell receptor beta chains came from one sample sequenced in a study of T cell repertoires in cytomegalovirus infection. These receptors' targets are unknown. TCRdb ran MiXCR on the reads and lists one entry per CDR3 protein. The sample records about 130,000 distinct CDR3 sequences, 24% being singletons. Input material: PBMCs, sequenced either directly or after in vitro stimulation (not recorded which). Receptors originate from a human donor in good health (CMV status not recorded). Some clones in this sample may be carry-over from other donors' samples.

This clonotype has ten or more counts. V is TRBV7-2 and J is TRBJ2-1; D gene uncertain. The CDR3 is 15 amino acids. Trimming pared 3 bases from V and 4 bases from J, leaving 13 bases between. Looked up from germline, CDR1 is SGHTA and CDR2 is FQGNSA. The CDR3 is CASSFTHPQYNEQFF. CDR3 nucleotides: TGTGCCAGCAGCTTCACCCACCCGCAGTACAATGAGCAGTTCTTC.

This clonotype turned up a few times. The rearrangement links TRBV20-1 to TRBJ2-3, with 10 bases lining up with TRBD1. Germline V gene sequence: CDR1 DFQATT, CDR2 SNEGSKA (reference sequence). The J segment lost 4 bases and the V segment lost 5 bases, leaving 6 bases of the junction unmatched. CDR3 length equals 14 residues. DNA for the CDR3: TGCAGTGCTCTAGACAGGGGGCAAGCAGATACGCAGTATTTT. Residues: CSALDRGQADTQYF.

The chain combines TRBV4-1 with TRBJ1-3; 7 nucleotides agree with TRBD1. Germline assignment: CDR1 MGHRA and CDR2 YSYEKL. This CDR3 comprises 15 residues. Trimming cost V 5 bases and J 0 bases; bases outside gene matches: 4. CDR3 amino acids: CASSDREDSGNTIYF. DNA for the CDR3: TGCGCCAGCAGCGACAGGGAGGACTCTGGAAACACCATATATTTT.

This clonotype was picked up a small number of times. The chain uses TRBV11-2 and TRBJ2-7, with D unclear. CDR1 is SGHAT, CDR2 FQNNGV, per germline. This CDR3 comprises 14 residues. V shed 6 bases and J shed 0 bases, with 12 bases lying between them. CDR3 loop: CASRRDLLSYEQYF. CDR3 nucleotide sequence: TGTGCCAGCAGACGAGATCTACTCTCCTACGAGCAGTACTTC.

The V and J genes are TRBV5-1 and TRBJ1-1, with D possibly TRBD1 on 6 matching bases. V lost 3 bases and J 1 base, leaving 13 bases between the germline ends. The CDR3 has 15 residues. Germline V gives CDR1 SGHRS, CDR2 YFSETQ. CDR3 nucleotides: TGCGCCAGCAGCTGGAGCAGGGGCGGGAACACTGAAGCTTTCTTT. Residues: CASSWSRGGNTEAFF.

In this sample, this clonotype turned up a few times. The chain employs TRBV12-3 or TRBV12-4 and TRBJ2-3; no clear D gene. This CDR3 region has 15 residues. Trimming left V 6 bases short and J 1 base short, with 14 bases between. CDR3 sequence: CASSSTPLGTDTQYF. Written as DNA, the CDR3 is TGTGCCAGCAGCAGTACGCCCCTTGGCACAGATACGCAGTATTTT.

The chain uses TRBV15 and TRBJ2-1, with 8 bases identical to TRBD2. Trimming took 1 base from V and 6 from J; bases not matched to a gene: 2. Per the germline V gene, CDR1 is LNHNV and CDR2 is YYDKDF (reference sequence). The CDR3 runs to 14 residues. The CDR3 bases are TGTGCCACCAGCAGAGGTGGGACTAGCAATGAGCAGTTCTTC. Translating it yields CATSRGGTSNEQFF.

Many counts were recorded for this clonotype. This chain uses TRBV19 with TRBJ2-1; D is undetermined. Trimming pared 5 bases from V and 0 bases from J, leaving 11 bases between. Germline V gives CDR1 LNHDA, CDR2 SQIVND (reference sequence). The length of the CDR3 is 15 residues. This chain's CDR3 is CASSDGPSSYNEQFF. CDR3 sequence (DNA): TGTGCCAGTAGTGATGGGCCGAGCTCCTACAATGAGCAGTTCTTC.

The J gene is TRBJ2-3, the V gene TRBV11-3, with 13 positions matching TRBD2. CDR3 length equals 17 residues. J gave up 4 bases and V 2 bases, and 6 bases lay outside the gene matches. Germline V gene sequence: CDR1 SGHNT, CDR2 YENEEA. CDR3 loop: CASSLPLGLAGADTQYF. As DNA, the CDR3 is TGTGCCAGCAGCTTACCCCTAGGACTAGCGGGAGCAGATACGCAGTATTTT.

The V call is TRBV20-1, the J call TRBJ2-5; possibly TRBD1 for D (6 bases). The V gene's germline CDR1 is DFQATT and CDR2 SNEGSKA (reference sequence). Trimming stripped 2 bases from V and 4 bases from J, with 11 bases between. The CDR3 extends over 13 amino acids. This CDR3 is CSARTRGGETQYF. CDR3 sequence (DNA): TGCAGTGCTAGAACCAGGGGCGGAGAGACCCAGTACTTC.

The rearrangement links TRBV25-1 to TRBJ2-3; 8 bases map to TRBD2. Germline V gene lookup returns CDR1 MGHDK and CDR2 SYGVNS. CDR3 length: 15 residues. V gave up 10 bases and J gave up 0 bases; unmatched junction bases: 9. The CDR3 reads CATSRGGLSTDTQYF. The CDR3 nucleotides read TGTGCCACCTCCCGGGGGGGCCTTAGCACAGATACGCAGTATTTT.

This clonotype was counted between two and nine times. For the CDR3, the DNA is TGTGCCAGCAGCTTAAGGGCCTCGAGGACAGATACGCAGTATTTT. It codes for CASSLRASRTDTQYF. This sequence joins TRBV7-6 and TRBJ2-3; no reliable D call. V was trimmed by 2 bases and J by 3 bases, leaving 12 bases between them. Germline values: CDR1 SGHVS, CDR2 FNYEAQ. This CDR3 has 15 residues.

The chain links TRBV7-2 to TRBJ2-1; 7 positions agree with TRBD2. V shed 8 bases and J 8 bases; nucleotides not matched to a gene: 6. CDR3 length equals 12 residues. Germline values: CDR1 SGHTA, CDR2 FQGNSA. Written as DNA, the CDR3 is TGTGCCAGCGTAGCGGGTATGGATGAGCAGTTCTTC. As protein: CASVAGMDEQFF.

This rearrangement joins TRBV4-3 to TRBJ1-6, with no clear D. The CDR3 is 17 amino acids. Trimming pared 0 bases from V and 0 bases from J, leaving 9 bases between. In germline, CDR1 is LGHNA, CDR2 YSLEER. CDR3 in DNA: TGCGCCAGCAGCCAAGATACACCGAGCTCCTATAATTCACCCCTCCACTTT. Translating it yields CASSQDTPSSYNSPLHF.

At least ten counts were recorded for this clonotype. CDR3 region: CASSPTLMNTEAFF. The CDR3 DNA follows: TGTGCCAGCAGTCCGACACTCATGAACACTGAAGCTTTCTTT. This chain connects TRBV6-5 to TRBJ1-1; D is ambiguous. The CDR3 has 14 residues. V lost 5 bases to trimming and J lost 0 bases, with 10 bases between them. CDR1 MNHEY and CDR2 SVGAGI come from the germline V gene.

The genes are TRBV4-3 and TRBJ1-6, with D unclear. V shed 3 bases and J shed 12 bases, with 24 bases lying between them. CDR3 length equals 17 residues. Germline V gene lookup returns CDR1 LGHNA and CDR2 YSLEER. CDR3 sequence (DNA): TGCGCCAGCAGCCAGGCTACCGACTGGGTTAGAGGCTTACCCCTCCACTTT. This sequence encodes CASSQATDWVRGLPLHF.

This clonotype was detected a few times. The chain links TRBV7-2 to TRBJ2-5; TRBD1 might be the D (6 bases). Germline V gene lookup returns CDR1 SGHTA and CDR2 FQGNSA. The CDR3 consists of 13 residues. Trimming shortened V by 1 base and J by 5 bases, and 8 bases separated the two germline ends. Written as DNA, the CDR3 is TGTGCCAGCAGCTTAGTCAGGGGCGAGACCCAGTACTTC. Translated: CASSLVRGETQYF.

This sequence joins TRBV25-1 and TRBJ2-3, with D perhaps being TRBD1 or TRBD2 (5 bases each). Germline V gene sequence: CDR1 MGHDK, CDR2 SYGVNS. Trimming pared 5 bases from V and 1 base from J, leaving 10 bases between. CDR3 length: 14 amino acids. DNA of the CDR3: TGTGCCAGCAGTCCCGGGGCTGGCACAGATACGCAGTATTTT. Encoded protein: CASSPGAGTDTQYF.

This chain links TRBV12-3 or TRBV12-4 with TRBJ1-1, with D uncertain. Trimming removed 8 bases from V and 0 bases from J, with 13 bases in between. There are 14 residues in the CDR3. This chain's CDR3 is CASVLSGLNTEAFF. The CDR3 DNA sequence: TGTGCCAGCGTCTTATCGGGCCTGAACACTGAAGCTTTCTTT.

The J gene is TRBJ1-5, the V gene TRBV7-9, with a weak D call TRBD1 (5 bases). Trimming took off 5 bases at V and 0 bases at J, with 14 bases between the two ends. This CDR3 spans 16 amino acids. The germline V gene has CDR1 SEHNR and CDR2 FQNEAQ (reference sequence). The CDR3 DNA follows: TGTGCCAGCAGCCTGATGGGGGAGGATAGCAATCAGCCCCAGCATTTT. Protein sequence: CASSLMGEDSNQPQHF.

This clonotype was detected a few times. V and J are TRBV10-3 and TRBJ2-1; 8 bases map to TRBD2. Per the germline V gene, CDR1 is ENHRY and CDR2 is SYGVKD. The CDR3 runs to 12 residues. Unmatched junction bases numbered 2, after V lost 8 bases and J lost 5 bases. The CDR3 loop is CAIREGDNEQFF. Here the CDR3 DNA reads TGTGCCATCCGGGAGGGGGACAATGAGCAGTTCTTC.

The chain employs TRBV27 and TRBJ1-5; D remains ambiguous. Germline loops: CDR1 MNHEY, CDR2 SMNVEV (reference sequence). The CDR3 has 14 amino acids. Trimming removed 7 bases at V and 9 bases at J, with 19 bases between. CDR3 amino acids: CASKPTDDLRPQHF. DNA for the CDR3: TGTGCCAGCAAACCAACAGACGACCTGAGGCCCCAGCATTTT.